The 4 T cell receptor beta chains given below trace back to one sample, sequenced in a study of shared clonotypes between healthy human individuals. Here immunoSEQ multiplex PCR was the method, and the copy in TCRdb shows in-frame clones only, minus some. The table includes 640,000 or so clones, more than 70% detected once. Input material: memory CD4+ T cells sorted from blood. Subset of the sample: CD45RA-negative fraction. The origin of the receptors is a woman aged 25 to 45 in good health.

The J gene is TRBJ1-4, the V gene TRBV7-9, with a tentative D call TRBD1 (6 bases). The CDR3 extends over 15 amino acids. The V gene lost 8 bases and the J gene lost 4 bases, with 17 bases spanning the gap. From germline, CDR1 is SEHNR and CDR2 FQNEAQ (reference sequence). CDR3 protein: CASSRGGQINEKLFF. In DNA, the CDR3 is TGTGCCAGCTCACGTGGTGGACAGATTAATGAAAAACTGTTTTTT.

The chain is built from TRBV7-2 and TRBJ1-1; no clear D gene. V was clipped by 2 bases and J by 11 bases, with 12 bases between them. The length of the CDR3 is 12 residues. Germline V gene sequence: CDR1 SGHTA, CDR2 FQGNSA. In nucleotides, the CDR3 is TGTGCCAGCAGCTTATACGGGGAGAGGGCTTTCTTT. It yields the protein CASSLYGERAFF.

This clone has a handful of counts. The rearrangement uses TRBV2 and TRBJ2-1, with 8 bases matching TRBD2. The germline V gene encodes CDR1 SNHLY and CDR2 FYNNEI. V gave up 3 bases and J gave up 9 bases; unmatched junction bases: 10. The CDR3 is made up of 15 amino acids. In DNA, the CDR3 is TGTGCCAGCAGTGAGGAGGCGGGAGGACGGAGTGAGCAGTTCTTC. Its protein product is CASSEEAGGRSEQFF.

The rearrangement joins TRBV27 to TRBJ2-1, with TRBD2 as a possible D gene (6 bases). Germline-derived CDR1 and CDR2 are MNHEY and SMNVEV (reference sequence). CDR3 size: 13 residues. V was trimmed by 4 bases and J by 6 bases, leaving 10 bases between them. CDR3 DNA sequence: TGTGCCAGCAGTTCGGGACTCGGCAATGAGCAGTTCTTC. Translated, it gives CASSSGLGNEQFF.